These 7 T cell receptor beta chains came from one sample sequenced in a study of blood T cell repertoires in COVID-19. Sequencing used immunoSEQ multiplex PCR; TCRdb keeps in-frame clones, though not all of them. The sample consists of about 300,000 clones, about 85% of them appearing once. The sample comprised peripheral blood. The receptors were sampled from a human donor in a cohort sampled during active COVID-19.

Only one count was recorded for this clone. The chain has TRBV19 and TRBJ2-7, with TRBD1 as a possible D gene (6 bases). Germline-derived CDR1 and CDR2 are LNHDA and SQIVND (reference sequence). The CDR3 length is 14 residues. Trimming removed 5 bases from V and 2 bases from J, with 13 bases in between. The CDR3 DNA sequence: TGTGCCAGTAGTCAGGCGACAGGCACCTACGAGCAGTACTTC. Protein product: CASSQATGTYEQYF.

The CDR3 here is CASSPDRGVQKLFF. In DNA, the CDR3 is TGTGCCAGTAGTCCCGACAGGGGCGTTCAAAAACTGTTTTTT. The genes are TRBV19 and TRBJ1-4, with 8 bases fitting TRBD1. The CDR3 extends over 14 amino acids. The V gene end was trimmed by 5 bases and the J gene end by 9 bases; junction bases not matched to a gene: 8. Germline V gene lookup returns CDR1 LNHDA and CDR2 SQIVND (reference sequence).

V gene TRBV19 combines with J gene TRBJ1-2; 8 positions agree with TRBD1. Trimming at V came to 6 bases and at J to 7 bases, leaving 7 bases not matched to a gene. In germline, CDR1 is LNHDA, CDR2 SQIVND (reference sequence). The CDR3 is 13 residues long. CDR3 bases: TGTGCCAGTAGCCCGACAGGGGCGGGTGGCTACACCTTC. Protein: CASSPTGAGGYTF.

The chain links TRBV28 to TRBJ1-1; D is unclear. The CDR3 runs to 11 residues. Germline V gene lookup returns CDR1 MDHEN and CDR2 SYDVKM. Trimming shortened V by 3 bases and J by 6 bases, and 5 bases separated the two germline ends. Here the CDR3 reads CASSFQAEAFF. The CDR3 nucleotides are TGTGCCAGCAGTTTCCAGGCTGAAGCTTTCTTT. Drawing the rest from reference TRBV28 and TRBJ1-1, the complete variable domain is DVKVTQSSRYLVKRTGEKVFLECVQDMDHENMFWYRQDPGLGLRLIYFSYDVKMKEKGDIPEGYSVSREKKERFSLILESASTNQTSMYLCASSFQAEAFFGQGTRLTVV.

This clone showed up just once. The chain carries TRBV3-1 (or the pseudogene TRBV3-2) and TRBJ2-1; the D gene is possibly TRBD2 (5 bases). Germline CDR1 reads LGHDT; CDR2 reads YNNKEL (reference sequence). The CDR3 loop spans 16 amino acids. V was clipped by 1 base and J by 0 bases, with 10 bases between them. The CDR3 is CASSQAGGGSYNEQFF. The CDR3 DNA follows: TGTGCCAGCAGCCAAGCTGGCGGAGGCTCCTACAATGAGCAGTTCTTC.

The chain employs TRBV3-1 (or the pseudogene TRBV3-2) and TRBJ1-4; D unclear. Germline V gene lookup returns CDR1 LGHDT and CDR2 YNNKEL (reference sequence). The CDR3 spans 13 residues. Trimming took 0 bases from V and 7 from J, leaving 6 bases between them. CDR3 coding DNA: TGTGCCAGCAGCCAAGATCGGAGTGAAAAACTGTTTTTT. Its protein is CASSQDRSEKLFF.

CDR3 sequence: CASSLGTGGETQYF. The CDR3, as DNA: TGCGCCAGCAGCCTCGGGACAGGCGGAGAGACCCAGTACTTC. This chain links TRBV5-1 with TRBJ2-5; 8 bases line up with TRBD1. V shed 4 bases and J 4 bases; nucleotides not matched to a gene: 6. The CDR3 spans 14 residues. The germline V gene has CDR1 SGHRS and CDR2 YFSETQ.